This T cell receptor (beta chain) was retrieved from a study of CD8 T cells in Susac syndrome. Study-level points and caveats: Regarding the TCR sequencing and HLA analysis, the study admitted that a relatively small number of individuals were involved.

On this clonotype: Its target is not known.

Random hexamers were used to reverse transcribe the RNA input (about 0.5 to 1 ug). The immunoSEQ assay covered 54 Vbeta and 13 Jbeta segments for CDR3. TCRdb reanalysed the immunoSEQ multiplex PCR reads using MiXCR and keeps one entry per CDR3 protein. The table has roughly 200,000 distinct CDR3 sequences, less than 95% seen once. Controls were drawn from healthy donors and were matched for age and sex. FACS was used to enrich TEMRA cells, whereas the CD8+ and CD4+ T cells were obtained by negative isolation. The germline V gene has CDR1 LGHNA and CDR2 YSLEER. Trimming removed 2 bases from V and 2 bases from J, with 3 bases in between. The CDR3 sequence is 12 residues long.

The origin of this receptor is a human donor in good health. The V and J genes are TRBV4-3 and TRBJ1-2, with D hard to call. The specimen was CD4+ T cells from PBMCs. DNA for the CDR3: TGCGCCAGCAGCCAACACAACTATGGCTACACCTTC. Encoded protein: CASSQHNYGYTF.